Described below is a single T cell receptor (beta chain) sequence and its context. TCR alpha and beta CDR3 regions were amplified from RNA using iRepertoire nested multiplex PCR. TCRdb re-called the multiplex PCR reads with MiXCR, one entry per CDR3 protein. The repertoire holds about 140,000 distinct CDR3 sequences, with around 42% as singletons. Germline CDR1 and CDR2: MNHEY and SVGEGT. The junction had 12 bases not matched to a gene; V was cut back by 5 bases and J by 10 bases. CDR3 length: 15 amino acids. The data were obtained in a study of glioma-infiltrating T cells. This sequence joins TRBV6-2 or TRBV6-3 and TRBJ2-1; TRBD2 matches at 9 bases. Sequenced sample: glioma tissue, nonneoplastic brain tissue, or PBMCs (not recorded which). This receptor was obtained from a human donor with low-grade glioma or glioblastoma, undergoing nonglioma brain surgery, or in good health (not recorded which). The CDR3: CASSLGSGRRREQFF. The CDR3 DNA reads as TGTGCCAGCAGTCTGGGAAGCGGGAGGCGCCGGGAGCAGTTCTTC.